The source of this T cell receptor (beta chain) is a study of blood T cell repertoires in COVID-19. Study in general: The origin of the acute and convalescent COVID-19 samples was the United States, Italy and Spain. The analysed material was cDNA or gDNA that came from T cells, B-cell-depleted T cells, or PBMCs.

CDR1 and CDR2 from the germline V gene are SEHNR and FQNEAQ (reference sequence). The CDR3 totals 17 residues. V lost 5 bases to trimming and J lost 2 bases; unmatched junction nucleotides: 12. The authors' processing: Using reference gene primer amplification, nucleated cell counts were estimated. The protocol was immunoSEQ multiplex PCR, while the TCRdb copy is restricted to in-frame clones and leaves out a portion. That table is the source of V, J and clone size, and D and trimming were worked out from the DNA. The sample records under 500,000 clones, more than 85% being singletons. V is TRBV7-9 and J is TRBJ1-3; 7 nucleotides agree with TRBD1. This clonotype was sampled from a woman in her twenties or thirties with acute or convalescent COVID-19. Material: peripheral blood. For the CDR3, the DNA is TGTGCCAGCAGCCCCCAGGTAGAGGGGGCGCCTGGAAACACCATATATTTT. Its protein is CASSPQVEGAPGNTIYF. Full variable domain (rest looked up from reference TRBV7-9 and TRBJ1-3): DTGVSQNPRHKITKRGQNVTFRCDPISEHNRLYWYRQTLGQGPEFLTYFQNEAQLEKSRLLSDRFSAERPKGSFSTLEIQRTEQGDSAMYLCASSPQVEGAPGNTIYFGEGSWLTVV.